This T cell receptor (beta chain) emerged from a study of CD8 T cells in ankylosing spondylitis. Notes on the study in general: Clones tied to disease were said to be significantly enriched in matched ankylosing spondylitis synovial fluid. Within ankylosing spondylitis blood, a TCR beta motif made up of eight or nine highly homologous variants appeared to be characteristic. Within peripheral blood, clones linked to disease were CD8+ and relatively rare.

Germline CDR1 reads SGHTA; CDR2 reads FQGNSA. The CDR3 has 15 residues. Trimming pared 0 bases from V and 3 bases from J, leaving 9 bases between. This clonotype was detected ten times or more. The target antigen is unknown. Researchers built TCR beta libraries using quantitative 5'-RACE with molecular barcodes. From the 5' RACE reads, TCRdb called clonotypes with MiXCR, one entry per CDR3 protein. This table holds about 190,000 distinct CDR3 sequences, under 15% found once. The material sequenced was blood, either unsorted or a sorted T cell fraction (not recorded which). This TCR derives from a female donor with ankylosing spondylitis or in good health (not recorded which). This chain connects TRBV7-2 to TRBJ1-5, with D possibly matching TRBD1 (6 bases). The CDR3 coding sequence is TGTGCCAGCAGCTTAGCTCAGGGGAACAATCAGCCCCAGCATTTT. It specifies CASSLAQGNNQPQHF.